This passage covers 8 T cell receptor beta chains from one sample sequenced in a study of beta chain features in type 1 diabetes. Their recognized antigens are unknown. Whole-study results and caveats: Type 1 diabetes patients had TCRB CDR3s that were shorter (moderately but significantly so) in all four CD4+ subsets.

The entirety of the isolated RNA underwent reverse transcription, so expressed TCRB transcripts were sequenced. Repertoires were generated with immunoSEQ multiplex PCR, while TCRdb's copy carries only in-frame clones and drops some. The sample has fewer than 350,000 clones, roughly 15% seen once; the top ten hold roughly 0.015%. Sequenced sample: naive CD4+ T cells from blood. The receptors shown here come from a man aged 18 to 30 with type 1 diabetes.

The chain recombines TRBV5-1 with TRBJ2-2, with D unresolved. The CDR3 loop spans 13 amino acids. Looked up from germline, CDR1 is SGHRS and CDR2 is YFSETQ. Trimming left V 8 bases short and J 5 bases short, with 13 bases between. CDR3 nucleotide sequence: TGCGCCAGTTCCCGTCAGGAAACCGGGGAGCTGTTTTTT. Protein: CASSRQETGELFF. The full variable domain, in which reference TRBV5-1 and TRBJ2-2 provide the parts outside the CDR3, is KAGVTQTPRYLIKTRGQQVTLSCSPISGHRSVSWYQQTPGQGLQFLFEYFSETQRNKGNFPGRFSGRQFSNSRSEMNVSTLELGDSALYLCASSRQETGELFFGEGSRLTVL.

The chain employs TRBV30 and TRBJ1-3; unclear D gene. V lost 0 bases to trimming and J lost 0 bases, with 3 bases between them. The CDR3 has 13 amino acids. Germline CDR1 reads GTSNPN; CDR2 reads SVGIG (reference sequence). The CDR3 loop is CAWSVNSGNTIYF. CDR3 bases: TGTGCCTGGAGTGTCAACTCTGGAAACACCATATATTTT.

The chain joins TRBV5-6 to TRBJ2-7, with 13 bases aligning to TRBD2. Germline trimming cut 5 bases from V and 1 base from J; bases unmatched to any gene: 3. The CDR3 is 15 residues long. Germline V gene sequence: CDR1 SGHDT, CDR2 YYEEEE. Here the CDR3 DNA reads TGTGCCAGCAGGAAGGGACTAGCGGGGTCCTACGAGCAGTACTTC. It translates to CASRKGLAGSYEQYF.

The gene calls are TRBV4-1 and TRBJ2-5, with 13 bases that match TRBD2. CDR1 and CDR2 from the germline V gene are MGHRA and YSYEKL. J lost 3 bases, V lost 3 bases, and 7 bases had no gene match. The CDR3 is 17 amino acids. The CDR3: CASSHPTSGGAKETQYF. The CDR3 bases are TGCGCCAGCAGCCACCCAACTAGCGGGGGGGCCAAAGAGACCCAGTACTTC.

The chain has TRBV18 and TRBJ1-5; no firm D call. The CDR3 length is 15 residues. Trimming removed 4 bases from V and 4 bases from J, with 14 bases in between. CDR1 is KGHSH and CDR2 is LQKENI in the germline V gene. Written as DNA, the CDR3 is TGTGCCAGCTCACGAATCGGGTTCCAAAATCAGCCCCAGCATTTT. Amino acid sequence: CASSRIGFQNQPQHF.

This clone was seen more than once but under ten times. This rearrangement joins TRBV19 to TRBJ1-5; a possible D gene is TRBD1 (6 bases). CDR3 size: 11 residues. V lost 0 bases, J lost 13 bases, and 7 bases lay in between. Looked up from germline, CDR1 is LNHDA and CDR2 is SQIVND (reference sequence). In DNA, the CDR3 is TGTGCCAGTAGTATAGAGGGACATCAGCATTTT. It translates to CASSIEGHQHF.

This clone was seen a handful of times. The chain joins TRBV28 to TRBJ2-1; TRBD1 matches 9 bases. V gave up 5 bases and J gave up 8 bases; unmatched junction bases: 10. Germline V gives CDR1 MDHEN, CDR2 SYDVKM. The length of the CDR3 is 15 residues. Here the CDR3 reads CASSSGTGGLYEQFF. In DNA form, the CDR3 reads TGTGCCAGCAGTAGCGGTACAGGGGGCCTGTATGAGCAGTTCTTC. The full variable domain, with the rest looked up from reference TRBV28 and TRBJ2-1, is DVKVTQSSRYLVKRTGEKVFLECVQDMDHENMFWYRQDPGLGLRLIYFSYDVKMKEKGDIPEGYSVSREKKERFSLILESASTNQTSMYLCASSSGTGGLYEQFFGPGTRLTVL.

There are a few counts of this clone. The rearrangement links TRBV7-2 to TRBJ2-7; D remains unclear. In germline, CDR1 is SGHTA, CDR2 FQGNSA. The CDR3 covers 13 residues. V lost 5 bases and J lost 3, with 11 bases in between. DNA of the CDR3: TGTGCCAGCAGCCTAGGGCCTTACTACGAGCAGTACTTC. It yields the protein CASSLGPYYEQYF.